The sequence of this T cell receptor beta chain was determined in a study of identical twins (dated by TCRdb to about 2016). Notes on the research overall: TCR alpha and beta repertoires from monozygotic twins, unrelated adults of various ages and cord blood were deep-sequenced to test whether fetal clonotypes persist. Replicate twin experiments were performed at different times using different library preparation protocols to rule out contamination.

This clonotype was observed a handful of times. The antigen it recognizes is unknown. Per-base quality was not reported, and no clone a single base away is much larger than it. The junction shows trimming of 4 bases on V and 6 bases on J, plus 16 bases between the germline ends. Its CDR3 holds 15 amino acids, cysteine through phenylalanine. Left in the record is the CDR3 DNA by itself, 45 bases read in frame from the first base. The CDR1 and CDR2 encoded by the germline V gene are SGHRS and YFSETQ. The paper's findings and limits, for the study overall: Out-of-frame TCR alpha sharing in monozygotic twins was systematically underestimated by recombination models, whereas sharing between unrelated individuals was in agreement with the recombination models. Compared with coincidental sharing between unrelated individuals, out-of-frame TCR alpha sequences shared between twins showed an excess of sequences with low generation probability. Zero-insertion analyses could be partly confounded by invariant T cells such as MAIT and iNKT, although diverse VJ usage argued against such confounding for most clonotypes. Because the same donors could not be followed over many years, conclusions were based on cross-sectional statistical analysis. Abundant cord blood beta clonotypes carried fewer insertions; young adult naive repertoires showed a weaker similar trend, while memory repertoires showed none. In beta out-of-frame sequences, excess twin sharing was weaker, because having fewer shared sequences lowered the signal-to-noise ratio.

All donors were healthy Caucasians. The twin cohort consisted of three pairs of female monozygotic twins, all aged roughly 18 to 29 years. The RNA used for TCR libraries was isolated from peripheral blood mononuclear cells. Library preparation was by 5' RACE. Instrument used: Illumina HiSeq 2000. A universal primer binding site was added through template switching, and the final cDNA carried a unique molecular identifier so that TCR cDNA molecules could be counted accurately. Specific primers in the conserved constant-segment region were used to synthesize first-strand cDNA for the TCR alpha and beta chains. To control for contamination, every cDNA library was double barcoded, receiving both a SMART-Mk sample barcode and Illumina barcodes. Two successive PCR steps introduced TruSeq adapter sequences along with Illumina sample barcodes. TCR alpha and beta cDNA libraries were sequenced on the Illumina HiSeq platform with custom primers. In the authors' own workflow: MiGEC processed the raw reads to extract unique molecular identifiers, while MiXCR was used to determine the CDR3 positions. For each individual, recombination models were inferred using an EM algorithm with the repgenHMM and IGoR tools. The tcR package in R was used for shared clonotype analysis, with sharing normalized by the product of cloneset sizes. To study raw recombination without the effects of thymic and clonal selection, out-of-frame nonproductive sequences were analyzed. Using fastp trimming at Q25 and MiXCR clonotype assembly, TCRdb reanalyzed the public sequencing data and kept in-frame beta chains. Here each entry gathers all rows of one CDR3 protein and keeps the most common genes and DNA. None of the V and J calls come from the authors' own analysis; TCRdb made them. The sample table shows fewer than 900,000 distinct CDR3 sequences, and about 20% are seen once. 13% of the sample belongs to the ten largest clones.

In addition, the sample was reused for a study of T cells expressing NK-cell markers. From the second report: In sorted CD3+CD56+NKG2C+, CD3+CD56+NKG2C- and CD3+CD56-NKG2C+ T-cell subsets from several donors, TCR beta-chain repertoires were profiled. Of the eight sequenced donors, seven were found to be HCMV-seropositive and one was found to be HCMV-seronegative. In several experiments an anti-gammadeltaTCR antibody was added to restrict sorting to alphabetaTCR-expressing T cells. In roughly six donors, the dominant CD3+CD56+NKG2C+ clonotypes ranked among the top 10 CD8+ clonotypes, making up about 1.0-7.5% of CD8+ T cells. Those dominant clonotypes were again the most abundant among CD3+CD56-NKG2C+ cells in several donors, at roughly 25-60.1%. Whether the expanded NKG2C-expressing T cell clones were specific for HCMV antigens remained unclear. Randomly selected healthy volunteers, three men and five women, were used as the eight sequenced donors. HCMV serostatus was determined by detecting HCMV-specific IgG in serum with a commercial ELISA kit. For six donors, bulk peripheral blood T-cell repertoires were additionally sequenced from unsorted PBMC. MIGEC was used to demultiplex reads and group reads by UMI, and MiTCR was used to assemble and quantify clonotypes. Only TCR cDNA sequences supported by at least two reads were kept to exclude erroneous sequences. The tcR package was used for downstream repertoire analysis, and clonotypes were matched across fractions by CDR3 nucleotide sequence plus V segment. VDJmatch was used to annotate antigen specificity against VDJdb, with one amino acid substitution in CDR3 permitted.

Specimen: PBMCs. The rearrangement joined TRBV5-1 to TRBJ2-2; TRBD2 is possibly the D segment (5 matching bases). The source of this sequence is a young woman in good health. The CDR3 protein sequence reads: CASSSPAGVAGELFF. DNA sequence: TGCGCCAGCAGCAGCCCCGCCGGGGTAGCCGGGGAGCTGTTTTTT. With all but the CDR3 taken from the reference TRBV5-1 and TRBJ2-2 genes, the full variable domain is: KAGVTQTPRYLIKTRGQQVTLSCSPISGHRSVSWYQQTPGQGLQFLFEYFSETQRNKGNFPGRFSGRQFSNSRSEMNVSTLELGDSALYLCASSSPAGVAGELFFGEGSRLTVL.